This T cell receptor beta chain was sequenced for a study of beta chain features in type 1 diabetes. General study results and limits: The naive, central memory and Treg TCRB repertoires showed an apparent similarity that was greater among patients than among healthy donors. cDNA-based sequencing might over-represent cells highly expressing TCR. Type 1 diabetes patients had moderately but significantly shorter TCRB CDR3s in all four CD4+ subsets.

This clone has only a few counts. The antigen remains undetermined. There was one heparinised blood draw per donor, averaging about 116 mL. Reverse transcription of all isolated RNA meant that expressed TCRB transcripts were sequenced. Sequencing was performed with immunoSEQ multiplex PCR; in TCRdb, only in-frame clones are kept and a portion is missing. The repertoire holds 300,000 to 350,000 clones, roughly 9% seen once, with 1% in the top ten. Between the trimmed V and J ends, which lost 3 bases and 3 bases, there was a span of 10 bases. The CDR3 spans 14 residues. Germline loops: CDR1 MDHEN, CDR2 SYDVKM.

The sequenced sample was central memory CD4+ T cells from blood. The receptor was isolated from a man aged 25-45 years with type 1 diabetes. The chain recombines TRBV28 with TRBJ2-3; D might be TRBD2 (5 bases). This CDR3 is CASSFRRATDTQYF. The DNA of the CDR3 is TGTGCCAGCAGTTTTCGGCGGGCAACAGATACGCAGTATTTT.